These T cell receptor beta chains were read from a single sample in a study of blood T cells in healthy people across ages. One entry per CDR3 protein, called by TCRdb with MiXCR from the 5' RACE reads. This table has about 680,000 distinct CDR3 sequences, about half appearing once. Material: blood. These receptors were obtained from a woman aged 55-69 years in good health. The CDR3 runs from the conserved cysteine through the conserved F or W. The D gene is left open where the match is weak. Clone sizes are given selectively: once, few, many, or a class where the clone is expanded.

v_gene: TRBV5-1
j_gene: TRBJ2-1
abundance: NA
d_gene: TRBD2
CDR3nt: TGCGCCAGCAGCTTGGCAACGGTAGCGGGAAGTGGGGAGCAGTTCTTC
CDR3aa: CASSLATVAGSGEQFF

v_gene: TRBV9
j_gene: TRBJ2-7
abundance: NA
d_gene: TRBD2
CDR3nt: TGTGCCAGCAGCGTAGGAGCGGGGTACTCCTACGAGCAGTACTTC
CDR3aa: CASSVGAGYSYEQYF

v_gene: TRBV3-1
j_gene: TRBJ2-1
abundance: NA
d_gene: TRBD1
CDR3nt: TGTGCCAGCAGCCCCCGGGACAGGGTTGGGGATGAGCAGTTCTTC
CDR3aa: CASSPRDRVGDEQFF

v_gene: TRBV29-1
j_gene: TRBJ1-1
abundance: NA
d_gene: TRBD1
CDR3nt: TGCAGCGTTGGTAGGGGGCGCGTAACTGAAGCTTTCTTT
CDR3aa: CSVGRGRVTEAFF

v_gene: TRBV30
j_gene: TRBJ1-2
abundance: once
d_gene: TRBD1
CDR3nt: TGTGCCTGGAGACCGGACAGGGGGTTTCCTGGCGGCTACACCTTC
CDR3aa: CAWRPDRGFPGGYTF

v_gene: TRBV4-2
j_gene: TRBJ2-1
abundance: NA
d_gene: TRBD1
CDR3nt: TGTGCCAGCAGCCGGCAACAGGGGCCCGGGGCCAATGAGCAGTTCTTC
CDR3aa: CASSRQQGPGANEQFF

v_gene: TRBV6-2/TRBV6-3
j_gene: TRBJ2-5
abundance: NA
d_gene: TRBD1
CDR3nt: TGTGCCAGCAACAGACAGGGGGTGCAGGAGACCCAGTACTTC
CDR3aa: CASNRQGVQETQYF

v_gene: TRBV28
j_gene: TRBJ2-3
abundance: NA
d_gene: NA
CDR3nt: TGTGCCAGCAGTTTATGGTCCCCAACGTCCCAGAATACGCAGTATTTT
CDR3aa: CASSLWSPTSQNTQYF

v_gene: TRBV20-1
j_gene: TRBJ2-1
abundance: NA
d_gene: NA
CDR3nt: TGCAGTGCTAGGGCTAGAGCACTGGTGACTATGAATGAGCAGTTCTTC
CDR3aa: CSARARALVTMNEQFF

v_gene: TRBV20-1
j_gene: TRBJ2-3
abundance: NA
d_gene: NA
CDR3nt: TGCAGTGCTAGCAATGTGGTGCAGTATAGCACAGATACGCAGTATTTT
CDR3aa: CSASNVVQYSTDTQYF

v_gene: TRBV28
j_gene: TRBJ2-7
abundance: few
d_gene: TRBD2
CDR3nt: TGTGCCAGCGGCGGGGGGTGGGTAGCCCGCGTAGAGCAGTACTTC
CDR3aa: CASGGGWVARVEQYF

v_gene: TRBV20-1
j_gene: TRBJ2-7
abundance: NA
d_gene: NA
CDR3nt: TGCAGTGCTTTAGGGCAGGTCGAGCAGTACTTC
CDR3aa: CSALGQVEQYF

v_gene: TRBV6-2/TRBV6-3
j_gene: TRBJ2-1
abundance: NA
d_gene: TRBD2
CDR3nt: TGTGCCAGCAGCCCTAGCGGGAGGAGGCGGTACAATGAGCAGTTCTTC
CDR3aa: CASSPSGRRRYNEQFF

v_gene: TRBV9
j_gene: TRBJ2-1
abundance: NA
d_gene: TRBD2
CDR3nt: TGTGCCAGCAGCGTATCCCTACTAGCGGGAGGGCCGGAGGAGCAGTTCTTC
CDR3aa: CASSVSLLAGGPEEQFF

v_gene: TRBV6-5
j_gene: TRBJ2-7
abundance: NA
d_gene: TRBD2
CDR3nt: TGTGCCAGCAGTTCCGGGACTAGTTTCCCCTACGAGCAGTACTTC
CDR3aa: CASSSGTSFPYEQYF

v_gene: TRBV29-1
j_gene: TRBJ2-1
abundance: NA
d_gene: NA
CDR3nt: TGCAGCGTTGGCAGGGGCAATGAGCAGTTCTTC
CDR3aa: CSVGRGNEQFF

v_gene: TRBV5-4
j_gene: TRBJ2-5
abundance: NA
d_gene: TRBD2
CDR3nt: TGTGCCAGCAGAACATCGACGGGACTATCGGAGACCCAGTACTTC
CDR3aa: CASRTSTGLSETQYF

v_gene: TRBV6-2/TRBV6-3
j_gene: TRBJ2-7
abundance: NA
d_gene: NA
CDR3nt: TGTGCCAGCACGGACGGCTCCTCCTACGGGCAGTACTTC
CDR3aa: CASTDGSSYGQYF

v_gene: TRBV27
j_gene: TRBJ2-5
abundance: few
d_gene: NA
CDR3nt: TGTGCCAGCACTCACCCAGGGGAGACCCAGTACTTC
CDR3aa: CASTHPGETQYF

v_gene: TRBV28
j_gene: TRBJ2-5
abundance: NA
d_gene: NA
CDR3nt: TGTGCCAGCAGTTTAAGGGGCGGAACGTACCAAGAGACCCAGTACTTC
CDR3aa: CASSLRGGTYQETQYF

v_gene: TRBV7-9
j_gene: TRBJ2-5
abundance: few
d_gene: TRBD2
CDR3nt: TGTGCCAGCAGTCGACTAGCAACCCGGGTCCAGTACTTC
CDR3aa: CASSRLATRVQYF

v_gene: TRBV4-2
j_gene: TRBJ2-1
abundance: few
d_gene: NA
CDR3nt: TGTGCCAGCAGCCAACCGAAGGGCGATGAGCAGTTCTTC
CDR3aa: CASSQPKGDEQFF

v_gene: TRBV7-3
j_gene: TRBJ2-3
abundance: few
d_gene: TRBD2
CDR3nt: TGTGCCAGCAGCTTTAGCGGGCTCACAGATACGCAGTATTTT
CDR3aa: CASSFSGLTDTQYF

v_gene: TRBV7-2
j_gene: TRBJ1-4
abundance: few
d_gene: NA
CDR3nt: TGTGCCAGCAGCTTATCGACAGATGAAAAACTGTTTTTT
CDR3aa: CASSLSTDEKLFF

v_gene: TRBV28
j_gene: TRBJ1-1
abundance: NA
d_gene: NA
CDR3nt: TGTGCCAGCAGTTTACCCCCCGGGACACTGGATACTGAAGCTTTCTTT
CDR3aa: CASSLPPGTLDTEAFF

v_gene: TRBV15
j_gene: TRBJ2-3
abundance: NA
d_gene: NA
CDR3nt: TGTGCCACCAGCAGAGAAGACGGCAGGTCAATAGATACGCAGTATTTT
CDR3aa: CATSREDGRSIDTQYF

v_gene: TRBV15
j_gene: TRBJ1-4
abundance: NA
d_gene: NA
CDR3nt: TGTGCCACCAGCAGAGGTGTTAGTGGAAAACTGTTTTTT
CDR3aa: CATSRGVSGKLFF

v_gene: TRBV7-3
j_gene: TRBJ2-2
abundance: NA
d_gene: NA
CDR3nt: TGTGCCAGCAGCTTAATCGGGGGCGTCACCGGGGAGCTGTTTTTT
CDR3aa: CASSLIGGVTGELFF

v_gene: TRBV6-2/TRBV6-3
j_gene: TRBJ2-7
abundance: few
d_gene: TRBD1
CDR3nt: TGTGCCAGCAGTCGCTACAGGGGCGACACTAACGAGCAGTACTTC
CDR3aa: CASSRYRGDTNEQYF

v_gene: TRBV4-3
j_gene: TRBJ2-7
abundance: NA
d_gene: NA
CDR3nt: TGCGCCAGCAGCCAAGGCCCGGACAGCCAGCAGTACTTC
CDR3aa: CASSQGPDSQQYF